The entry below describes one T cell receptor beta chain. Its antigen is unknown. The method was immunoSEQ multiplex PCR; TCRdb's version includes in-frame clones alone and lacks a portion of them. The table lists over 30,000 clones, roughly four fifths of them singletons, with roughly 2.5% in the top ten. This sample was included in a study of OX40 agonist ivuxolimab in advanced cancers. Study-wide context: Patients assigned to dose escalation were diagnosed with hepatocellular carcinoma, melanoma, renal cell or head and neck cancer.

Notes on the study in general: Among T cells, CD8+ cells averaged more expanded clones than CD4+ cells.

CDR3 length equals 14 residues. CDR1 is KGHSH and CDR2 is LQKENI in the germline V gene. Trimming left V 2 bases short and J 2 bases short, with 10 bases between. This receptor was identified in an adult with an advanced solid tumor such as melanoma, head and neck, liver or kidney cancer. The sample here was CD4+ or CD8+ T cells sorted from blood, taken in a trial of the OX40 agonist ivuxolimab. The chain joins TRBV18 to TRBJ2-7, with D uncertain. The CDR3 here is CASSPAVNPYEQYF. In nucleotides, the CDR3 is TGTGCCAGCTCACCAGCGGTGAATCCCTACGAGCAGTACTTC.